The rows below give T cell receptor beta chains drawn from one sample of a study of cytomegalovirus exposure and HLA in healthy donors. Generated by immunoSEQ multiplex PCR, the TCRdb table keeps only in-frame clones and is missing some. Here the sample table reports about 65,000 clones. The source material was PBMCs. Receptor source: a boy aged 5-17 years in good health and CMV-seronegative. Each CDR3 is given with its conserved first and last residue.

V gene: TRBV4-1; J gene: TRBJ2-7; CDR3 protein: CASSHPGTSFYEQYF
V gene: TRBV19; J gene: TRBJ2-2; CDR3 protein: CASRGDTAPTGELFF
V gene: TRBV19; J gene: TRBJ2-7; CDR3 protein: CASSNQGAGEQYF
V gene: TRBV30; J gene: TRBJ1-4; CDR3 protein: CAWRQQATNEKLFF
V gene: TRBV9; J gene: TRBJ1-1; CDR3 protein: CASSVSHRGRNTEAFF
V gene: TRBV6-1; J gene: TRBJ2-1; CDR3 protein: CASREGQGADEQFF
V gene: TRBV5-1; J gene: TRBJ2-4; CDR3 protein: CASSLDRNIQYF
V gene: TRBV5-4; J gene: TRBJ1-2; CDR3 protein: CASSRRLTANYGYTF
V gene: TRBV27; J gene: TRBJ2-7; CDR3 protein: CASTLVGASGSYEQYF
V gene: TRBV6-5; J gene: TRBJ1-1; CDR3 protein: CASSYQGHQNTEAFF
V gene: TRBV30; J gene: TRBJ2-7; CDR3 protein: CAWRTPGLAYEQYF
V gene: TRBV5-1; J gene: TRBJ1-5; CDR3 protein: CASSLGEKNQPQHF
V gene: TRBV28; J gene: TRBJ1-5; CDR3 protein: CASSFYPWGDGNQPQHF
V gene: TRBV5-1; J gene: TRBJ2-7; CDR3 protein: CASAGQGTYEQYF
V gene: TRBV7-2; J gene: TRBJ1-2; CDR3 protein: CASSFQGAGPGYGYTF
V gene: TRBV4-1; J gene: TRBJ1-1; CDR3 protein: CASSQEVQGANTEAFF
V gene: TRBV7-3; J gene: TRBJ2-7; CDR3 protein: CASSLEPLAGEAEQYF
V gene: TRBV28; J gene: TRBJ2-3; CDR3 protein: CASSLQGTDTQYF
V gene: TRBV7-7; J gene: TRBJ2-2; CDR3 protein: CASSFSNGGTGELFF
V gene: TRBV27; J gene: TRBJ2-7; CDR3 protein: CASSLEDRVGYEQYF
V gene: TRBV19; J gene: TRBJ2-1; CDR3 protein: CASSLLPGGPDEQFF
V gene: TRBV7-2; J gene: TRBJ1-2; CDR3 protein: CASSYPKADGYTF
V gene: TRBV7-6; J gene: TRBJ2-1; CDR3 protein: CASSLAGGRGSYNEQFF
V gene: TRBV11-1; J gene: TRBJ2-3; CDR3 protein: CALTGGGRGTDTQYF
V gene: TRBV5-1; J gene: TRBJ1-1; CDR3 protein: CASSFGQGSSEAFF
V gene: TRBV27; J gene: TRBJ2-1; CDR3 protein: CASSRSGLGEQFF
V gene: TRBV6-5; J gene: TRBJ1-1; CDR3 protein: CASSARQSVNTEAFF
V gene: TRBV11-1; J gene: TRBJ2-7; CDR3 protein: CASSAGLAANEQYF
V gene: TRBV19; J gene: TRBJ1-1; CDR3 protein: CATGGRDTEAFF
V gene: TRBV27; J gene: TRBJ2-7; CDR3 protein: CASSPFGISGQIYEQYF
V gene: TRBV6-5; J gene: TRBJ2-7; CDR3 protein: CASRTGQGVFYEQYF
V gene: TRBV5-1; J gene: TRBJ2-1; CDR3 protein: CASMADFYNEQFF